The 20 T cell receptor beta chains given below trace back to one sample, sequenced in a study of OX40 agonist ivuxolimab in advanced cancers. Sequencing was performed with immunoSEQ multiplex PCR; in TCRdb, only in-frame clones are kept and a portion is missing. The table lists roughly 73,000 clones, more than 70% of them singletons. The sample consisted of CD4+ or CD8+ T cells sorted from blood, taken in a trial of the OX40 agonist ivuxolimab. The receptors were gathered from an adult with an advanced solid tumor such as melanoma, head and neck, liver or kidney cancer.

This chain connects TRBV4-3 to TRBJ1-6, with a tentative D call TRBD1 (6 bases). Germline-derived CDR1 and CDR2 are LGHNA and YSLEER. The V and J ends lost 1 base and 7 bases respectively, with 14 bases between them. The CDR3 totals 16 residues. Written as DNA, the CDR3 is TGCGCCAGCAGCCAAGCACTAGACAGGAGAAATTCACCCCTCCACTTT. Translating gives CASSQALDRRNSPLHF.

The chain couples TRBV28 to TRBJ2-5, with D perhaps TRBD1 (6 bases). This CDR3 is built from 15 residues. Germline CDR1 reads MDHEN; CDR2 reads SYDVKM. The germline V and J ends were trimmed by 7 bases and 1 base, with 16 bases remaining between them. As DNA, the CDR3 is TGTGCCAGCACCAAAGGGACAACCTTCCAAGAGACCCAGTACTTC. It codes for CASTKGTTFQETQYF. The whole variable domain, remainder taken from reference TRBV28 and TRBJ2-5, is DVKVTQSSRYLVKRTGEKVFLECVQDMDHENMFWYRQDPGLGLRLIYFSYDVKMKEKGDIPEGYSVSREKKERFSLILESASTNQTSMYLCASTKGTTFQETQYFGPGTRLLVL.

This sequence joins TRBV7-9 and TRBJ2-1; D unclear. The CDR3 loop spans 11 amino acids. Between the trimmed V and J ends, which lost 0 bases and 10 bases, there was a span of 4 bases. The germline CDR1 and CDR2 sequences are SEHNR and FQNEAQ (reference sequence). CDR3: CASSLAREQFF. The DNA for the CDR3 is TGTGCCAGCAGCTTAGCGCGGGAGCAGTTCTTC. Full variable domain (missing parts from reference TRBV7-9 and TRBJ2-1): DTGVSQNPRHKITKRGQNVTFRCDPISEHNRLYWYRQTLGQGPEFLTYFQNEAQLEKSRLLSDRFSAERPKGSFSTLEIQRTEQGDSAMYLCASSLAREQFFGPGTRLTVL.

To note about this clone: This specimen includes other DNA sequences encoding the same CDR3. The chain carries TRBV7-2 and TRBJ2-3; D is tentatively TRBD1 or TRBD2 (5 bases each). This CDR3 has 15 amino acids. The V gene lost 0 bases and the J gene lost 0 bases, with 7 bases spanning the gap. CDR1 SGHTA and CDR2 FQGNSA come from the germline V gene. The CDR3 region has the DNA TGTGCCAGCAGCTTAGCGGGGGACAGCACAGATACGCAGTATTTT. Encoded protein: CASSLAGDSTDTQYF.

This sequence joins TRBV30 and TRBJ2-5; D ambiguous. There are 13 residues in the CDR3. The germline V gene has CDR1 GTSNPN and CDR2 SVGIG (reference sequence). With 4 bases removed from V and 4 bases from J, the gap between germline ends came to 13 bases. The CDR3 region has the DNA TGTGCCTGGAAGTCCAGCGCGGCAGAGACCCAGTACTTC. Translating gives CAWKSSAAETQYF.

The table lists this clone with a few counts. In nucleotides, the CDR3 is TGTGCCTGGGAGACAGGGGACAGCTATGGCTACACCTTC. This sequence encodes CAWETGDSYGYTF. V usage is TRBV30 and J usage is TRBJ1-2; 8 bases align to TRBD1. The CDR3 length is 13 residues. With V trimmed by 5 bases and J by 4 bases, 6 bases remained unmatched. Per germline, CDR1 GTSNPN and CDR2 SVGIG (reference sequence).

The V and J genes are TRBV6-4 and TRBJ1-2; possible D gene TRBD1, 5 bases. CDR1 and CDR2 (germline): MRHNA, SNTAGT. V was pared by 5 bases and J by 2 bases, with 15 bases between. The CDR3 runs 15 residues. The CDR3 DNA reads as TGTGCCAGCAGTTACTTCCCCGGGGGGAACTATGGCTACACCTTC. Residues: CASSYFPGGNYGYTF.

V is TRBV19 and J is TRBJ2-2; no clear D. Germline lookup yields CDR1 LNHDA and CDR2 SQIVND (reference sequence). The CDR3 has 16 residues. The V end lost 5 bases, the J end lost 0 bases, and 13 bases lay between the germline ends. The CDR3 here is CASSSMGGPNTGELFF. For the CDR3, the DNA is TGTGCCAGTAGTTCAATGGGCGGACCGAACACCGGGGAGCTGTTTTTT.

The chain uses TRBV30 and TRBJ2-1; 10 bases match TRBD1. CDR3 length equals 15 residues. Germline loops: CDR1 GTSNPN, CDR2 SVGIG (reference sequence). Trimming at V came to 2 bases and at J to 8 bases, leaving 9 bases not matched to a gene. CDR3 protein: CAWSLWGTGEDEQFF. For the CDR3, the DNA is TGTGCCTGGAGTTTGTGGGGGACAGGGGAGGATGAGCAGTTCTTC.

The chain has TRBV29-1 and TRBJ1-2; no firm D call. This CDR3 comprises 10 residues. Per the germline V gene, CDR1 is SQVTM and CDR2 is ANQGSEA. V was pared by 4 bases and J by 6 bases, with 6 bases between. The DNA for the CDR3 is TGCAGCGTTGCGCCGAATGGCTACACCTTC. This sequence encodes CSVAPNGYTF.

The rearrangement joins TRBV7-6 to TRBJ2-3; D might be TRBD2 (6 bases). Looked up from germline, CDR1 is SGHVS and CDR2 is FNYEAQ. This CDR3 region has 16 residues. V was cut by 5 bases and J by 1 base, with 16 bases left in between. CDR3 sequence: CASSPAGIGGTDTQYF. CDR3 nucleotides: TGTGCCAGCAGCCCGGCGGGGATTGGGGGCACAGATACGCAGTATTTT.

The chain carries TRBV27 and TRBJ1-4; unclear D gene. Trimming pared 7 bases from V and 5 bases from J, leaving 11 bases between. The CDR3 contains 13 residues. Germline loops: CDR1 MNHEY, CDR2 SMNVEV (reference sequence). The CDR3 here is CASKNDRNEKLFF. CDR3 coding DNA: TGTGCCAGCAAGAACGATCGAAATGAAAAACTGTTTTTT.

V and J are TRBV27 and TRBJ2-1; 12 bases map to TRBD2. CDR3 length: 14 amino acids. CDR1 and CDR2 (germline): MNHEY, SMNVEV (reference sequence). V shed 6 bases, J shed 9 bases, and the junction held 6 bases outside the gene matches. DNA for the CDR3: TGTGCCAGCAGCCGACTAGCGGGAGCCCCTGAGCAGTTCTTC. Its protein is CASSRLAGAPEQFF.

The chain combines TRBV6-5 with TRBJ2-6, with D uncertain. Germline CDR1 MNHEY, CDR2 SVGAGI. V dropped 8 bases and J dropped 5 bases, with 4 bases sitting between them. The CDR3 sequence is 11 residues long. In DNA form, the CDR3 reads TGTGCCAGCTCGAGGGCCAACGTCCTGACTTTC. It encodes CASSRANVLTF.

The rearrangement joins TRBV11-2 to TRBJ2-1, with D perhaps TRBD1 or TRBD2 (5 bases each). CDR3 length equals 15 residues. Trimming left V 0 bases short and J 1 base short, with 7 bases between. Germline assignment: CDR1 SGHAT and CDR2 FQNNGV. The CDR3: CASSLEEGSYNEQFF. The DNA of the CDR3 is TGTGCCAGCAGCTTAGAAGAGGGGTCCTACAATGAGCAGTTCTTC.

This clone was counted once. One junction end does not reproduce the germline sequence, and a read error may be involved. V and J are TRBV5-4 and TRBJ2-7, with a weak D call TRBD2 (5 bases). Germline V gene data show CDR1 as SGHNT and CDR2 as YYREEE (reference sequence). The CDR3 is made up of 15 amino acids. CDR3 nucleotides: TGTGCCAGCAGCTCCGGCCTAGCATCCTCCTCCGAGCAGTACTTC. Its protein product is CASSSGLASSSEQYF.

The chain recombines TRBV7-3 with TRBJ2-6; D remains unclear. This CDR3 has 13 residues. Germline V gives CDR1 SGHTA, CDR2 FQGTGA. V lost 9 bases and J 0 bases, leaving 6 bases between the germline ends. CDR3 sequence (DNA): TGTGCCAGTCAGAGCTCTGGGGCCAACGTCCTGACTTTC. Its protein is CASQSSGANVLTF.

J is TRBJ2-3 and V is TRBV5-4; weak D call: TRBD2 (7 bases). Trimming left V 0 bases short and J 2 bases short, with 13 bases between. From germline, CDR1 is SGHNT and CDR2 YYREEE (reference sequence). This CDR3 region has 16 residues. CDR3 coding DNA: TGTGCCAGCAGCTTGGCCCGGGGGGCCAACACAGATACGCAGTATTTT. Protein product: CASSLARGANTDTQYF. The full variable domain, in which reference TRBV5-4 and TRBJ2-3 provide the parts outside the CDR3, is ETGVTQSPTHLIKTRGQQVTLRCSSQSGHNTVSWYQQALGQGPQFIFQYYREEENGRGNFPPRFSGLQFPNYSSELNVNALELDDSALYLCASSLARGANTDTQYFGPGTRLTVL.

The rearrangement joins TRBV6-1 to TRBJ1-1; D is undetermined. The V gene's germline CDR1 is MNHNS and CDR2 SASEGT. The CDR3 loop spans 14 amino acids. V was shortened by 7 bases and J by 5 bases, with 17 bases between the two germline ends. DNA of the CDR3: TGTGCCAGCATCGGCCTGACGGGAAAAACTGAAGCTTTCTTT. Residues: CASIGLTGKTEAFF.

The V call is TRBV18, the J call TRBJ2-7; possibly TRBD1 for D (6 bases). This CDR3 has 14 amino acids. Trimming stripped 2 bases from V and 0 bases from J, with 8 bases between. Germline V gives CDR1 KGHSH, CDR2 LQKENI. The CDR3 here is CASSPTGSSYEQYF. In DNA, the CDR3 is TGTGCCAGCTCACCAACAGGGAGCTCCTACGAGCAGTACTTC. Drawing the rest from reference TRBV18 and TRBJ2-7, the complete variable domain is NAGVMQNPRHLVRRRGQEARLRCSPMKGHSHVYWYRQLPEEGLKFMVYLQKENIIDESGMPKERFSAEFPKEGPSILRIQQVVRGDSAAYFCASSPTGSSYEQYFGPGTRLTVT.